Below, 29 T cell receptor beta chains from the same sample are listed, as sequenced in a study of blood T cell repertoires in COVID-19. Measured with immunoSEQ multiplex PCR; TCRdb has only the in-frame clones, and not every one. Of around 23,000 clones listed, approximately 86% were seen once; the top ten hold 4.5% to 6.5%. The sequencing sample was made of peripheral blood. The receptors originated from a middle-aged man with active COVID-19.

This sequence joins TRBV19 and TRBJ2-2, with D perhaps matching TRBD2 (6 bases). The CDR3 has 14 amino acids. The germline gives CDR1 LNHDA, CDR2 SQIVND (reference sequence). V gave up 5 bases and J gave up 5 bases, with 12 bases separating them. Here the CDR3 reads CASSATSYTGELFF. Written as DNA, the CDR3 is TGTGCCAGTAGTGCGACTAGTTATACCGGGGAGCTGTTTTTT.

The V and J genes are TRBV4-3 and TRBJ2-3; D is possibly TRBD2 (5 bases). V gave up 1 base and J gave up 0 bases, with 17 bases separating them. The CDR3 extends over 18 amino acids. Germline V gene sequence: CDR1 LGHNA, CDR2 YSLEER. DNA for the CDR3: TGCGCCAGCAGCCAAGGACCTATAGCGCTCTCTAGCACAGATACGCAGTATTTT. It is translated as CASSQGPIALSSTDTQYF.

This clone was detected a few times. The chain links TRBV7-2 to TRBJ1-2, with D possibly TRBD1 on 5 matching bases. The V gene's germline CDR1 is SGHTA and CDR2 FQGNSA. The V and J ends lost 0 bases and 7 bases respectively, with 9 bases between them. The CDR3 consists of 13 residues. CDR3 sequence (DNA): TGTGCCAGCAGCTTAGCTTCGGGGGTTGGCTACACCTTC. This translates into CASSLASGVGYTF.

V and J are TRBV5-1 and TRBJ1-1; D possibly corresponds to TRBD1 (6 bases). V was cut by 0 bases and J by 11 bases, with 14 bases left in between. There are 13 residues in the CDR3. Germline loops: CDR1 SGHRS, CDR2 YFSETQ. Here the CDR3 reads CASSLATGTHAFF. The CDR3 nucleotides read TGCGCCAGCAGCTTGGCTACAGGGACCCATGCTTTCTTT. Using reference TRBV5-1 and TRBJ1-1 for the parts outside the CDR3, the full variable domain is KAGVTQTPRYLIKTRGQQVTLSCSPISGHRSVSWYQQTPGQGLQFLFEYFSETQRNKGNFPGRFSGRQFSNSRSEMNVSTLELGDSALYLCASSLATGTHAFFGQGTRLTVV.

V and J are TRBV6-2 or TRBV6-3 and TRBJ1-2; TRBD1 might be the D (5 bases). Looked up from germline, CDR1 is MNHEY and CDR2 is SVGEGT. Trimming shortened V by 2 bases and J by 4 bases, and 11 bases separated the two germline ends. CDR3 length: 14 residues. CDR3 amino acids: CASSYGGGIYGYTF. The DNA for the CDR3 is TGTGCCAGCAGTTACGGGGGAGGAATCTATGGCTACACCTTC.

This sequence joins TRBV29-1 and TRBJ1-2, with TRBD1 matching 8 bases. V gave up 5 bases and J gave up 0 bases; unmatched junction bases: 2. Germline V CDR1 and CDR2: SQVTM, ANQGSEA. This CDR3 contains 13 residues. DNA for the CDR3: TGCAGCGTTCGGACAGGGCCTAACTATGGCTACACCTTC. This sequence encodes CSVRTGPNYGYTF.

This chain connects TRBV13 to TRBJ2-3; D remains ambiguous. CDR3 size: 11 residues. Trimming pared 6 bases from V and 2 bases from J, leaving 3 bases between. Germline CDR1 and CDR2: PRHDT and FYEKMQ (reference sequence). CDR3 coding DNA: TGTGCCAGCAGTTACACAGATACGCAGTATTTT. Translated: CASSYTDTQYF.

V is TRBV27 and J is TRBJ2-3, with 16 bases that match TRBD2. The length of the CDR3 is 17 residues. CDR1 and CDR2 (germline): MNHEY, SMNVEV (reference sequence). V shed 1 base, J shed 4 bases, and the junction held 2 bases outside the gene matches. For the CDR3, the DNA is TGTGCCAGCAGTTTATTGGGACTAGCGGGAGGGCCAGATACGCAGTATTTT. This sequence encodes CASSLLGLAGGPDTQYF.

The rearrangement links TRBV5-6 to TRBJ2-5; maybe TRBD2 (5 bases). V dropped 4 bases and J dropped 5 bases, with 24 bases sitting between them. CDR1 SGHDT and CDR2 YYEEEE come from the germline V gene. The CDR3 runs to 17 residues. The CDR3 nucleotides are TGTGCCAGCAGCCAATTCGTGGGTGTCTATTCGGGGGAGACCCAGTACTTC. It codes for CASSQFVGVYSGETQYF.

This clone has just one count. The J gene is TRBJ2-7, the V gene TRBV7-2; 9 positions agree with TRBD2. Germline V gene lookup returns CDR1 SGHTA and CDR2 FQGNSA. This CDR3 comprises 15 residues. With V trimmed by 3 bases and J by 3 bases, 6 bases remained unmatched. CDR3 nucleotides: TGTGCCAGCAGCTTGGTAGCGGGAGTCGGCTACGAGCAGTACTTC. This translates into CASSLVAGVGYEQYF.

Only one count was recorded for this clone. The chain recombines TRBV6-4 with TRBJ2-1; 8 nucleotides match TRBD2. The germline V gene encodes CDR1 MRHNA and CDR2 SNTAGT. Trimming removed 5 bases from V and 1 base from J; junction bases left unmatched: 7. The CDR3 covers 16 residues. The CDR3 DNA reads TGTGCCAGCAGTTCCTCCGGGGGGGGTTCCTACAATGAGCAGTTCTTC. Protein sequence: CASSSSGGGSYNEQFF.

Here the CDR3 DNA reads TGCGCCAGCAGCTTGGTCTTGGCTAGCTCCTACAATGAGCAGTTCTTC. Translated, it gives CASSLVLASSYNEQFF. The V and J genes are TRBV5-1 and TRBJ2-1; D remains unclear. This CDR3 is built from 16 residues. The germline V gene encodes CDR1 SGHRS and CDR2 YFSETQ. V lost 0 bases to trimming and J lost 0 bases, with 10 bases between them.

The chain carries TRBV7-9 and TRBJ2-7, with a tentative D call TRBD1 (6 bases). This CDR3 region has 14 residues. Trimming removed 6 bases at V and 3 bases at J, with 15 bases between. The germline gives CDR1 SEHNR, CDR2 FQNEAQ (reference sequence). The CDR3 coding sequence is TGTGCCAGCAGTCGGACAGCGATTAACTACGAGCAGTACTTC. This translates into CASSRTAINYEQYF.

The chain employs TRBV5-1 and TRBJ2-4, with 9 nucleotides matching TRBD1. V shed 7 bases, J shed 6 bases, and the junction held 8 bases outside the gene matches. Germline V CDR1 and CDR2: SGHRS, YFSETQ. This CDR3 contains 14 residues. The chain's CDR3 is CASGLKQGANIQYF. The CDR3 DNA reads as TGCGCCAGCGGCCTGAAACAGGGGGCAAACATTCAGTACTTC.

The chain recombines TRBV20-1 with TRBJ1-1, with TRBD1 as a possible D gene (6 bases). This CDR3 spans 12 amino acids. Trimming pared 3 bases from V and 6 bases from J, leaving 11 bases between. CDR1 and CDR2 from the germline V gene are DFQATT and SNEGSKA (reference sequence). The CDR3 bases are TGCAGTGCTAGTACAGGGTTCTCTGAAGCTTTCTTT. Protein: CSASTGFSEAFF.

The chain uses TRBV7-8 and TRBJ2-7, with 11 bases lining up with TRBD2. This CDR3 is built from 16 residues. Germline V CDR1 and CDR2: SGHVS, FQNEAQ. With V trimmed by 5 bases and J by 2 bases, 8 bases remained unmatched. The CDR3 loop reads CASSDSPSGRPYEQYF. For the CDR3, the DNA is TGTGCCAGCAGCGACAGCCCTAGCGGGAGGCCCTACGAGCAGTACTTC.

The rearrangement uses TRBV29-1 and TRBJ1-3, with no clear D. Trimming took 7 bases from V and 0 from J, leaving 7 bases between them. CDR1 is SQVTM, CDR2 ANQGSEA, per germline. The CDR3 runs to 12 residues. The CDR3 DNA follows: TGCAGCGCGCTCAGCTCTGGAAACACCATATATTTT. This sequence encodes CSALSSGNTIYF. The entire variable domain, with the rest obtained from reference TRBV29-1 and TRBJ1-3, is as follows: SAVISQKPSRDICQRGTSLTIQCQVDSQVTMMFWYRQQPGQSLTLIATANQGSEATYESGFVIDKFPISRPNLTFSTLTVSNMSPEDSSIYLCSALSSGNTIYFGEGSWLTVV.

This chain links TRBV9 with TRBJ1-4; D not certain. V shed 0 bases and J shed 7 bases, with 10 bases lying between them. Germline V gene data show CDR1 as SGDLS and CDR2 as YYNGEE. This CDR3 region has 14 residues. The CDR3 coding sequence is TGTGCCAGCAGCGTAGATGGCAGTCTTGAAAAACTGTTTTTT. Translating it yields CASSVDGSLEKLFF. The full variable domain, in which reference TRBV9 and TRBJ1-4 provide the parts outside the CDR3, is DSGVTQTPKHLITATGQRVTLRCSPRSGDLSVYWYQQSLDQGLQFLIQYYNGEERAKGNILERFSAQQFPDLHSELNLSSLELGDSALYFCASSVDGSLEKLFFGSGTQLSVL.

This chain uses TRBV29-1 with TRBJ1-1; 8 bases fit TRBD1. CDR3 length: 10 amino acids. CDR1 SQVTM and CDR2 ANQGSEA come from the germline V gene. V dropped 7 bases and J dropped 8; count of bases not matched to a gene: 3. The chain's CDR3 is CSGRDREAFF. The DNA of the CDR3 is TGCAGCGGCCGGGACAGGGAAGCTTTCTTT. Based on the CDR3 plus reference TRBV29-1 and TRBJ1-1, the full variable domain is SAVISQKPSRDICQRGTSLTIQCQVDSQVTMMFWYRQQPGQSLTLIATANQGSEATYESGFVIDKFPISRPNLTFSTLTVSNMSPEDSSIYLCSGRDREAFFGQGTRLTVV.

The chain employs TRBV2 and TRBJ1-1; 8 bases line up with TRBD1. The CDR3 runs 14 residues. Unmatched junction bases numbered 4, after V lost 2 bases and J lost 5 bases. CDR1 and CDR2 from the germline V gene are SNHLY and FYNNEI. CDR3: CASSEQGARTEAFF. Here the CDR3 DNA reads TGTGCCAGCAGTGAACAGGGGGCGCGAACTGAAGCTTTCTTT.

The V gene is TRBV15, the J gene TRBJ1-2; no clear D. Germline CDR1 and CDR2: LNHNV and YYDKDF (reference sequence). This CDR3 is 15 amino acids long. Trimming left V 0 bases short and J 5 bases short, with 13 bases between. CDR3 protein: CATSRDTTLSYGYTF. The CDR3 DNA sequence: TGTGCCACCAGCAGAGATACCACATTATCATATGGCTACACCTTC.

This clone was seen just once. This chain uses TRBV6-5 with TRBJ1-2; TRBD1 aligns across 8 bases. The length of the CDR3 is 15 residues. Unmatched junction bases numbered 12, after V lost 6 bases and J lost 6 bases. CDR1 and CDR2 from the germline V gene are MNHEY and SVGAGI. The DNA of the CDR3 is TGTGCCAGCAGCAAATCGGGCCCCAGGGGGCATGGCTACACCTTC. Translation: CASSKSGPRGHGYTF.

The V call is TRBV4-2, the J call TRBJ2-6; D is undetermined. The V gene lost 4 bases and the J gene lost 0 bases, with 19 bases spanning the gap. Germline V gene lookup returns CDR1 LGHNA and CDR2 YNFKEQ. The CDR3 sequence is 19 residues long. The CDR3 DNA reads TGTGCCAGCAGCCTAACGGGTCAGTCCCCTCTCTCTGGGGCCAACGTCCTGACTTTC. This gives the protein CASSLTGQSPLSGANVLTF.

The DNA for the CDR3 is TGTGCCTGGAGTCAAACGGGACAGGGGCGAGGTGGGCAGTATTTT. Translation: CAWSQTGQGRGGQYF. The chain couples TRBV30 to TRBJ2-3; 10 bases align to TRBD1. CDR3 length: 15 residues. Germline V gene sequence: CDR1 GTSNPN, CDR2 SVGIG (reference sequence). J was trimmed by 11 bases and V by 2 bases; bases with no gene match: 13.

The gene calls are TRBV3-1 (or the pseudogene TRBV3-2) and TRBJ2-3; the match to TRBD2 covers 8 bases. The trim removed 5 bases at V and 6 bases at J, leaving 10 bases unmatched. CDR1 and CDR2 from the germline V gene are LGHDT and YNNKEL (reference sequence). The length of the CDR3 is 15 residues. CDR3: CASSTRGSGADTQYF. DNA for the CDR3: TGTGCCAGCAGCACCCGGGGTAGCGGGGCCGATACGCAGTATTTT.

The chain has TRBV20-1 and TRBJ1-5; D remains unclear. CDR1 is DFQATT, CDR2 SNEGSKA, per germline (reference sequence). The CDR3 length is 11 residues. V dropped 3 bases and J dropped 3 bases, with 3 bases sitting between them. In DNA, the CDR3 is TGCAGTGCTAGCTCCAATCAGCCCCAGCATTTT. Amino acids: CSASSNQPQHF.

The chain recombines TRBV2 with TRBJ1-5; D is possibly TRBD1 (5 bases). From germline, CDR1 is SNHLY and CDR2 FYNNEI. CDR3 length equals 13 residues. V was trimmed by 8 bases and J by 4 bases, leaving 12 bases between them. CDR3 amino acids: CASGWNRNQPQHF. CDR3 DNA sequence: TGTGCCAGCGGATGGAACAGGAATCAGCCCCAGCATTTT.

This sequence joins TRBV5-4 and TRBJ2-2; 9 bases are a match to TRBD1. After removal of 4 bases from V and 1 base from J, the junction contained 5 bases not matched to a gene. The CDR3 runs to 16 residues. CDR1 is SGHNT and CDR2 is YYREEE in the germline V gene (reference sequence). The CDR3 here is CASSPTGGGNTGELFF. DNA of the CDR3: TGTGCCAGCAGCCCCACAGGGGGCGGGAACACCGGGGAGCTGTTTTTT. The full variable domain, with the rest looked up from reference TRBV5-4 and TRBJ2-2, is ETGVTQSPTHLIKTRGQQVTLRCSSQSGHNTVSWYQQALGQGPQFIFQYYREEENGRGNFPPRFSGLQFPNYSSELNVNALELDDSALYLCASSPTGGGNTGELFFGEGSRLTVL.

By share of the sample, this clone is medium-sized (0.01 to 0.1%). This rearrangement joins TRBV4-1 to TRBJ2-1, with 8 bases that match TRBD2. Germline V lookup: CDR1 MGHRA, CDR2 YSYEKL. The ends lost 0 bases at V and 4 bases at J; junction bases unmatched: 5. The CDR3 covers 16 residues. The CDR3 sequence: CASSQDIGGVYNEQFF. The CDR3 DNA reads TGCGCCAGCAGCCAAGATATCGGGGGGGTATACAATGAGCAGTTCTTC.